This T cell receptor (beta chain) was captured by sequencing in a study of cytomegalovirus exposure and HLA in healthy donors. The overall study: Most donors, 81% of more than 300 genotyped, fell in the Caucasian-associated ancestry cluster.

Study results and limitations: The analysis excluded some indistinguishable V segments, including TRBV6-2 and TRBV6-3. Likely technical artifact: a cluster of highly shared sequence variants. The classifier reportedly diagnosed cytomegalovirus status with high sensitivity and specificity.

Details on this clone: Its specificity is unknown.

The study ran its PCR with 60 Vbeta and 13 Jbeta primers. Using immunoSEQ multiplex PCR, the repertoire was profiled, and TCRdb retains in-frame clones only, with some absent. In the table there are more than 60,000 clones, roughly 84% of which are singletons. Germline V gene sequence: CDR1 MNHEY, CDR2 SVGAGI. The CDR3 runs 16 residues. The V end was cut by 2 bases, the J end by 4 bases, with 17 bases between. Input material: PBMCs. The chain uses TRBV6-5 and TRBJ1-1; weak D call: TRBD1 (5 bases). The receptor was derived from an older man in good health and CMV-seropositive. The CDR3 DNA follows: TGTGCCAGCAGTTACGGGCAGGGCGGGGGTGGCACTGAAGCTTTCTTT. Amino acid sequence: CASSYGQGGGGTEAFF.